This T cell receptor (beta chain) was recovered during a study of blood T cell repertoires in COVID-19. Study-level background: The analysed material was cDNA or gDNA that came from T cells, B-cell-depleted T cells, or PBMCs.

Enrolled through a virtual design, the participants were between roughly 18 and 90 years of age and came from 24 US areas. Germline CDR1 is SGHAT and CDR2 is FQNNGV. The CDR3 has 14 amino acids. V lost 7 bases, J lost 7 bases, and 14 bases lay in between. Only in-frame clones appear in the TCRdb table, and some are missing; sequencing was by immunoSEQ multiplex PCR. This table has 250,000 to 400,000 clones, around 87% appearing once. The sequencing sample was made of PBMCs or T cells enriched from blood (not recorded which). This receptor was obtained from a woman between 25 and 40 years old who had recovered from COVID-19. V usage is TRBV11-2 and J usage is TRBJ1-6, with D uncertain. The CDR3 spells CASTYPAGNSPLHF. CDR3 sequence (DNA): TGTGCCAGCACCTACCCCGCCGGGAATTCACCCCTCCACTTT.